These 3 T cell receptor beta chains came from one sample sequenced in a study of blood T cell repertoires in COVID-19. TCRdb's copy holds only in-frame clones and misses some; the assay was immunoSEQ multiplex PCR. The data show 250,000 to 300,000 clones, with 80% to 90% seen just once and about 10% held by the top ten. The sample taken for sequencing was peripheral blood. These receptors came from a woman in her 70s with COVID-19, enrolled during active disease.

DNA for the CDR3: TGTGCCACCTCCCGGACTAGCGGGGGATCCTACGAGCAGTACTTC. Translated: CATSRTSGGSYEQYF. This chain connects TRBV15 to TRBJ2-7, with TRBD2 matching 13 bases. CDR3 size: 15 residues. Trimming at V came to 8 bases and at J to 1 base, leaving 5 bases not matched to a gene. The germline CDR1 and CDR2 sequences are LNHNV and YYDKDF (reference sequence).

The V and J genes are TRBV6-2 or TRBV6-3 and TRBJ1-6; 7 bases are a match to TRBD1. Germline CDR1 reads MNHEY; CDR2 reads SVGEGT. This CDR3 is built from 16 residues. V lost 6 bases, J lost 5 bases, and 10 bases stayed unmatched. The CDR3 loop reads CASSVEGQTHNSPLHF. The CDR3 DNA reads TGTGCCAGCAGCGTCGAGGGACAGACACATAATTCACCCCTCCACTTT.

CDR3 amino acids: CASFDREIYYGYTF. The DNA for the CDR3 is TGTGCCAGCTTTGACAGGGAAATCTACTATGGCTACACCTTC. J is TRBJ1-2 and V is TRBV28, with 7 bases that match TRBD1. J gave up 3 bases and V 8 bases, and 9 bases lay outside the gene matches. Germline V gene lookup returns CDR1 MDHEN and CDR2 SYDVKM. The CDR3 has 14 residues.